Following are 12 T cell receptor beta chains from one sample sequenced in a study of response to subunit inactivated influenza vaccine. TCRdb re-analysed the RT-PCR reads in MiXCR, keeping a single row per CDR3 protein. Found here are hundreds of thousands of distinct CDR3 sequences, 14% of them singletons; the top ten hold roughly 7.6%. The source material was PBMCs from blood, sampled approximately 15 days before vaccination. All receptors come from a man aged 50 or older who received an inactivated influenza vaccine.

In this sample, this clonotype turned up a few times. V usage is TRBV18 and J usage is TRBJ2-3; 9 bases align to TRBD1. The germline V gene encodes CDR1 KGHSH and CDR2 LQKENI. This CDR3 is 16 amino acids long. The junction had 9 bases not matched to a gene; V was cut back by 4 bases and J by 4 bases. CDR3 amino acids: CASSLMGQGLADTQYF. The CDR3 DNA follows: TGTGCCAGCTCACTAATGGGACAGGGATTAGCAGATACGCAGTATTTT.

This clonotype was counted many times. The chain employs TRBV6-2 or TRBV6-3 and TRBJ2-1; the D is unclear. Germline CDR1 is MNHEY and CDR2 is SVGEGT. The CDR3 is 14 amino acids. Between the trimmed V and J ends, which lost 7 bases and 0 bases, there was a span of 10 bases. CDR3 DNA sequence: TGTGCCAGCACCAACCCTGGCTCCTACAATGAGCAGTTCTTC. Translating it yields CASTNPGSYNEQFF.

This clonotype was seen ten or more times. The rearrangement joins TRBV12-3 or TRBV12-4 to TRBJ1-4; TRBD1 matches 7 bases. V lost 6 bases, J lost 12 bases, and 10 bases stayed unmatched. The CDR3 consists of 13 residues. This CDR3 reads CASRTHDRDELFF. CDR3 nucleotide sequence: TGTGCCAGCAGAACCCACGACAGGGACGAACTGTTTTTT.

The chain uses TRBV12-3 or TRBV12-4 and TRBJ1-5; perhaps TRBD1 as D (6 bases). This CDR3 region has 15 residues. V was shortened by 6 bases and J by 0 bases, with 12 bases between the two germline ends. The CDR3 region has the DNA TGTGCCAGCAGCGGTGGACAGATTAGCAATCAGCCCCAGCATTTT. This sequence encodes CASSGGQISNQPQHF.

This chain connects TRBV12-3 or TRBV12-4 to TRBJ1-1; no reliable D call. With 0 bases removed from V and 2 bases from J, the gap between germline ends came to 10 bases. The CDR3 covers 15 residues. This CDR3 is CASSLARKPNTEAFF. The CDR3 nucleotides read TGTGCCAGCAGTTTAGCTAGGAAACCTAACACTGAAGCTTTCTTT.

In its sample, this clonotype was seen a few times. At one end the junction does not follow the germline gene, possibly because of a read error. V is TRBV7-7 and J is TRBJ2-5; weak D call: TRBD2 (5 bases). This CDR3 comprises 15 residues. Germline loops: CDR1 SSHAT, CDR2 FNYEAQ (reference sequence). The CDR3 region is CASSPSPTSSETQYF. In nucleotides, the CDR3 is TGTGCTAGCAGCCCTAGCCCTACTTCCTCGGAGACCCAGTACTTC.

This clonotype was observed many times. The chain links TRBV2 to TRBJ2-2; unclear D gene. The ends were cut back, 4 bases at V and 3 bases at J, with 9 bases in the middle. CDR1 and CDR2 (germline): SNHLY, FYNNEI. The CDR3 has 14 residues. CDR3 region: CASSVTEYTGELFF. In DNA form, the CDR3 reads TGTGCCAGCAGTGTAACAGAGTACACCGGGGAGCTGTTTTTT.

The chain links TRBV2 to TRBJ1-5; TRBD1 might be the D (5 bases). Trimming removed 7 bases at V and 1 base at J, with 14 bases between. Germline V gives CDR1 SNHLY, CDR2 FYNNEI. This CDR3 is built from 15 residues. DNA of the CDR3: TGTGCCAGCACCTGGGGGACCGCAAGCAATCAGCCCCAGCATTTT. This encodes CASTWGTASNQPQHF.

As DNA, the CDR3 is TGTGCCATCAGTGAGTCGACTCCGACATCTGGAAACACCATATATTTT. Protein: CAISESTPTSGNTIYF. This chain uses TRBV10-3 with TRBJ1-3; D is undetermined. The CDR3 consists of 16 residues. Germline loops: CDR1 ENHRY, CDR2 SYGVKD. Trimming removed 0 bases at V and 1 base at J, with 10 bases between.

CDR3 region: CSGGSLGTEAFF. The CDR3 nucleotides are TGCAGCGGCGGGTCCCTGGGGACTGAAGCTTTCTTT. The chain employs TRBV29-1 and TRBJ1-1; D not certain. Germline assignment: CDR1 SQVTM and CDR2 ANQGSEA. This CDR3 has 12 amino acids. The V and J ends lost 7 bases and 5 bases respectively, with 14 bases between them.

This clonotype turned up a few times. The chain recombines TRBV20-1 with TRBJ2-7; a possible D gene is TRBD2 (5 bases). Germline V gene data show CDR1 as DFQATT and CDR2 as SNEGSKA (reference sequence). The germline V and J ends were trimmed by 3 bases and 3 bases, with 9 bases remaining between them. The CDR3 contains 12 residues. As DNA, the CDR3 is TGCAGTGCTAGGTCTAGCATCTACGAGCAGTACTTC. It encodes CSARSSIYEQYF.

The sample holds many counts of this clonotype. The chain carries TRBV4-1 and TRBJ2-7; 9 positions agree with TRBD1. Germline CDR1 and CDR2: MGHRA and YSYEKL. The CDR3 runs to 15 residues. J was trimmed by 2 bases and V by 3 bases; bases with no gene match: 5. The CDR3 spells CASSQGWTGAYEQYF. CDR3 DNA sequence: TGCGCCAGCAGCCAGGGATGGACAGGGGCCTACGAGCAGTACTTC.